Below, 23 T cell receptor beta chains from the same sample are listed, as sequenced in a study of blood T cell repertoires in COVID-19. Using immunoSEQ multiplex PCR, the repertoire was profiled, and TCRdb retains in-frame clones only, with some absent. Of some 320,000 clones listed, roughly 91% are singletons. Sequencing input: PBMCs or T cells enriched from blood (not recorded which). These receptors came from a woman in her forties or fifties who had been exposed to COVID-19.

This clone has only one observation. V is TRBV3-1 (or the pseudogene TRBV3-2) and J is TRBJ2-3; possibly TRBD2 for D (5 bases). The CDR3 extends over 19 amino acids. Trimming stripped 5 bases from V and 0 bases from J, with 24 bases between. Looked up from germline, CDR1 is LGHDT and CDR2 is YNNKEL (reference sequence). The CDR3 nucleotides read TGTGCCAGCAGCGACGAGGGTAGGTCAATTCATGTAAGCACAGATACGCAGTATTTT. Its translation: CASSDEGRSIHVSTDTQYF.

This clone was detected once. The chain couples TRBV30 to TRBJ2-5; the D gene is possibly TRBD2 (5 bases). Germline V gene lookup returns CDR1 GTSNPN and CDR2 SVGIG (reference sequence). The CDR3 length is 14 residues. With 3 bases removed from V and 1 base from J, the gap between germline ends came to 12 bases. CDR3 in amino acids: CAWSRGSLQETQYF. In DNA, the CDR3 is TGTGCCTGGAGCCGGGGATCCCTCCAAGAGACCCAGTACTTC.

This chain uses TRBV7-2 with TRBJ2-4, with TRBD2 identical over 9 bases. CDR3 size: 18 residues. The germline V gene has CDR1 SGHTA and CDR2 FQGNSA. The V gene end was trimmed by 1 base and the J gene end by 0 bases; junction bases not matched to a gene: 7. CDR3 protein: CASSLDLAGTLAKNIQYF. The CDR3, as DNA: TGTGCCAGCAGCTTAGACCTAGCGGGGACCTTAGCCAAAAACATTCAGTACTTC.

Note on this clone: Other DNA sequences in this sample translate to the same CDR3. The V gene is TRBV3-1 (or the pseudogene TRBV3-2), the J gene TRBJ1-5; D possibly corresponds to TRBD1 (5 bases). The length of the CDR3 is 14 residues. Trimming pared 0 bases from V and 6 bases from J, leaving 9 bases between. Germline V lookup: CDR1 LGHDT, CDR2 YNNKEL (reference sequence). CDR3: CASSQETGVQPQHF. In DNA, the CDR3 is TGTGCCAGCAGCCAAGAGACGGGGGTTCAGCCCCAGCATTTT.

The V call is TRBV9, the J call TRBJ1-1; TRBD1 aligns across 11 bases. This CDR3 has 17 residues. The V and J ends lost 0 bases and 1 base, in that order; junction bases with no gene match: 5. The germline V gene encodes CDR1 SGDLS and CDR2 YYNGEE. The CDR3 loop is CASSVGGQGAANTEAFF. The CDR3 region has the DNA TGTGCCAGCAGCGTAGGCGGACAGGGGGCAGCGAACACTGAAGCTTTCTTT.

The chain recombines TRBV4-1 with TRBJ2-7; TRBD2 is a possible D gene (7 bases). CDR3 size: 14 residues. V was clipped by 5 bases and J by 2 bases, with 13 bases between them. CDR1 MGHRA and CDR2 YSYEKL come from the germline V gene. CDR3 sequence: CASSFTGTTYEQYF. The DNA for the CDR3 is TGCGCCAGCAGCTTTACAGGGACTACCTACGAGCAGTACTTC.

The chain recombines TRBV3-1 (or the pseudogene TRBV3-2) with TRBJ1-6, with TRBD1 identical over 9 bases. The CDR3 runs 16 residues. Germline values: CDR1 LGHDT, CDR2 YNNKEL (reference sequence). V lost 4 bases, J lost 4 bases, and 5 bases stayed unmatched. The CDR3 reads CASSRGQGIYNSPLHF. DNA of the CDR3: TGTGCCAGCAGCCGTGGACAGGGGATTTATAATTCACCCCTCCACTTT.

The chain carries TRBV10-3 and TRBJ1-5; maybe TRBD1 (5 bases). Trimming cost V 4 bases and J 6 bases, with 16 bases left between them. Germline V gene data show CDR1 as ENHRY and CDR2 as SYGVKD. The CDR3 runs to 15 residues. For the CDR3, the DNA is TGTGCCATCAGTGTCTCAGGGAATGGGGTTCAGCCCCAGCATTTT. Protein: CAISVSGNGVQPQHF.

This rearrangement joins TRBV5-1 to TRBJ2-2; D unclear. There are 15 residues in the CDR3. CDR1 SGHRS and CDR2 YFSETQ come from the germline V gene. Trimming cost V 1 base and J 0 bases, with 7 bases left between them. In DNA, the CDR3 is TGCGCCAGCAGCTTGCCAGGCCCGAACACCGGGGAGCTGTTTTTT. Its translation: CASSLPGPNTGELFF.

This rearrangement joins TRBV11-2 to TRBJ2-2; D uncertain. This CDR3 spans 14 amino acids. With 8 bases removed from V and 7 bases from J, the gap between germline ends came to 17 bases. Germline CDR1 reads SGHAT; CDR2 reads FQNNGV. CDR3 protein: CASLTRARRGELFF. CDR3 DNA sequence: TGTGCCAGCCTAACCCGAGCCCGCCGCGGGGAGCTGTTTTTT.

The chain recombines TRBV10-3 with TRBJ2-1; tentative D call: TRBD2 (6 bases). The CDR3 totals 12 residues. From germline, CDR1 is ENHRY and CDR2 SYGVKD. Trimming took 8 bases from V and 8 from J, leaving 13 bases between them. The CDR3 is CAIAGLQHEQFF. In nucleotides, the CDR3 is TGTGCCATCGCGGGACTCCAACATGAGCAGTTCTTC.

This chain joins TRBV27 and TRBJ1-4; D is undetermined. This CDR3 spans 15 amino acids. The ends were cut back, 1 base at V and 4 bases at J, with 10 bases in the middle. Germline V CDR1 and CDR2: MNHEY, SMNVEV (reference sequence). The CDR3 DNA follows: TGTGCCAGCAGTTTATTTGGGAGGGATAATGAAAAACTGTTTTTT. Translated: CASSLFGRDNEKLFF.

The rearrangement uses TRBV3-1 (or the pseudogene TRBV3-2) and TRBJ2-1; 9 bases match TRBD2. Unmatched junction bases numbered 12, after V lost 5 bases and J lost 1 base. The CDR3 sequence is 18 residues long. Germline V gene data show CDR1 as LGHDT and CDR2 as YNNKEL (reference sequence). CDR3 loop: CASSEDSGGYRSYNEQFF. The CDR3, as DNA: TGTGCCAGCAGCGAGGACAGCGGGGGGTATCGGTCCTACAATGAGCAGTTCTTC.

J is TRBJ2-5 and V is TRBV5-5; 8 bases align to TRBD1. Germline lookup yields CDR1 SGHKS and CDR2 YYEKEE (reference sequence). The CDR3 extends over 14 amino acids. Trimming at V came to 1 base and at J to 2 bases, leaving 1 base not matched to a gene. The CDR3 coding sequence is TGTGCCAGCAGCTTGTGGACAGGGCAAGAGACCCAGTACTTC. It translates to CASSLWTGQETQYF.

V usage is TRBV28 and J usage is TRBJ2-1; TRBD1 might be the D (5 bases). Germline CDR1 and CDR2: MDHEN and SYDVKM. V lost 6 bases, J lost 8 bases, and 14 bases lay in between. The CDR3 covers 13 residues. In DNA form, the CDR3 reads TGTGCCAGCAGGCTACAGGTCCTCCATGAGCAGTTCTTC. Protein product: CASRLQVLHEQFF.

V and J are TRBV28 and TRBJ1-4; possibly TRBD1 for D (5 bases). Trimming took 7 bases from V and 0 from J, leaving 15 bases between them. The CDR3 runs to 16 residues. CDR1 and CDR2 from the germline V gene are MDHEN and SYDVKM. CDR3 region: CASTFPGVTTNEKLFF. DNA for the CDR3: TGTGCCAGCACCTTCCCGGGGGTTACAACTAATGAAAAACTGTTTTTT.

The chain uses TRBV20-1 and TRBJ1-4, with TRBD1 matching 9 bases. The CDR3 covers 11 residues. Trimming took 5 bases from V and 8 from J; bases not matched to a gene: 0. Looked up from germline, CDR1 is DFQATT and CDR2 is SNEGSKA (reference sequence). As DNA, the CDR3 is TGCAGTGCTGGACAGGGGGAAAAACTGTTTTTT. It specifies CSAGQGEKLFF.

This clone was detected a few times. J is TRBJ1-1 and V is TRBV27; 9 positions agree with TRBD1. The CDR3 length is 13 residues. Germline CDR1 reads MNHEY; CDR2 reads SMNVEV (reference sequence). V dropped 7 bases and J dropped 7; count of bases not matched to a gene: 7. CDR3 sequence (DNA): TGTGCCAGCAACATGGACAGGGGTGGTGAAGCTTTCTTT. It translates to CASNMDRGGEAFF.

This clone was detected a few times. The chain uses TRBV14 and TRBJ2-7; perhaps TRBD2 as D (5 bases). Germline CDR1 is SGHDN and CDR2 is FVKESK. Trimming stripped 0 bases from V and 2 bases from J, with 17 bases between. This CDR3 contains 17 residues. CDR3 amino acids: CASSQDRLRALPYEQYF. CDR3 sequence (DNA): TGTGCCAGCAGCCAAGATCGTCTGCGGGCTCTACCCTACGAGCAGTACTTC.

CDR3 amino acids: CASSAKRGGTDTQYF. Here the CDR3 DNA reads TGTGCCAGCAGCGCTAAGCGGGGGGGCACAGATACGCAGTATTTT. The V and J genes are TRBV9 and TRBJ2-3; the match to TRBD2 covers 9 bases. V dropped 3 bases and J dropped 1; count of bases not matched to a gene: 3. Per the germline V gene, CDR1 is SGDLS and CDR2 is YYNGEE. The CDR3 covers 15 residues.

This clone has only one observation. At one end, the junction sequence differs from germline, possibly due to a read error. The rearrangement joins TRBV6-5 to TRBJ1-6; D uncertain. Germline CDR1 and CDR2: MNHEY and SVGAGI. The CDR3 spans 15 residues. CDR3 protein: CASSDSSSYNSPLHF. CDR3 in DNA: TGTGCCAGCAGTGACTCGAGCTCCTATAATTCACCCCTCCACTTT.

This chain links TRBV7-9 with TRBJ2-7; D is perhaps TRBD2 (5 bases). Between the trimmed V and J ends, which lost 3 bases and 3 bases, there was a span of 12 bases. Germline V lookup: CDR1 SEHNR, CDR2 FQNEAQ (reference sequence). The CDR3 covers 14 residues. The CDR3 here is CASSFDSGNYEQYF. CDR3 sequence (DNA): TGTGCCAGCAGCTTTGATTCGGGGAACTACGAGCAGTACTTC.

V usage is TRBV18 and J usage is TRBJ2-5; D is possibly TRBD2 (7 bases). The CDR3 runs 14 residues. V was cut by 3 bases and J by 5 bases, with 13 bases left in between. Germline CDR1 and CDR2: KGHSH and LQKENI. The CDR3 sequence is CASSPGLGGETQYF. The CDR3 nucleotides are TGTGCCAGCTCACCTGGACTAGGGGGGGAGACCCAGTACTTC. Looking up the rest from reference TRBV18 and TRBJ2-5 gives the full variable domain: NAGVMQNPRHLVRRRGQEARLRCSPMKGHSHVYWYRQLPEEGLKFMVYLQKENIIDESGMPKERFSAEFPKEGPSILRIQQVVRGDSAAYFCASSPGLGGETQYFGPGTRLLVL.